Below, one T cell receptor (beta chain) is given with its context. Its antigen specificity is not known. The input lacks base qualities; no much larger clone sits a single base away. This entry belongs to a study of T cell responses to AZD1222 COVID-19 vaccine (dated by TCRdb to the early 2020s). Background on the whole study: AZD1222 recipients given second doses at about 4 weeks or at about 12 weeks were pooled, since spike-specific TCR depth and breadth were not found to differ between the two schedules. Trial participants were enrolled into age subgroups of 18-55, 56-69 and 70-plus years, which contained approximately 150, 30 and 60 TCR-sequenced participants, respectively. A total of 233 trial participants underwent TCR sequencing, of whom 207 received two doses of AZD1222 and some 26 received two doses of the MenACWY control vaccine.

The CDR3 regions of human TCRbeta chains were analyzed by immunosequencing. Processing in the source paper ran as follows. Repertoire TCRs were matched against a reference library of SARS-CoV-2-specific TCRs generated with the MIRA antigen-specificity platform. Breadth meant the fraction of unique TCRs that were SARS-CoV-2-associated, whereas depth meant the fraction of total T cells that were SARS-CoV-2-associated. Using the MIRA data, every spike-specific TCR was mapped to the spike region that the TCR reacted to and assigned to either a CD4 or a CD8 class. Log10-transformed breadth and depth values were compared by one-way ANOVA with Sidak's multiple comparisons tests. The clones in this table, taken by TCRdb from immuneACCESS, are in-frame only. Not every clone is retained; where verified, under half of the shortfall comes from an unresolved V gene, and the cause of the rest is unknown. V, J and clone size reflect that table, while D and trimming were determined from the DNA. The sample table lists around 100,000 clones, 88% of them with a count of one. The ten top clones hold 20% to 25% of the sample.

Points the paper makes about the study in general: Conclusions about previously exposed vaccinees are limited because only a handful of AZD1222 recipients were SARS-CoV-2 seropositive at baseline. No day 14 peak-response samples were available, so repertoires were characterized only after the peak T cell response. Spike-specific TCR breadth and depth rose significantly after two AZD1222 doses compared with day 0 and with MenACWY recipients. Participants were mostly white British, with more females than males. The authors suggested clonal diversity may have been underestimated. The 56-69-year group was small, and its depth increase did not reach significance, likely because of low power. Reportedly, almost half of the unique spike-specific TCRs recognized epitopes lying outside the regions that are mutated in the B.1.351 and B.1.1.7 variants. The vaccine-associated CD4 TCRs covered the entire spike protein, and the dominant responses fell in regions 160-218 and 743-854.

CDR3 length: 19 amino acids, cysteine to phenylalanine. The DNA shown is the 57-base CDR3, in frame from base 1. For CDR1 and CDR2, the germline V gene (reference sequence) lists LGHDT and YNNKEL. Trimming leaves V shorter by 4 bases and J shorter by 0 bases, with the junction holding 16 bases beyond the gene matches. In the paper's terms, the time point label means: baseline before first vaccination. Vaccinee samples were obtained from the UK trials COV001 and COV002, which included a single-blind randomized controlled phase 2/3 trial of AZD1222 (ChAdOx1 nCoV-19) in healthy adults. For TCRbeta chain sequencing, PBMC samples from trial participants were taken at day 0 and at day 28 after the second dose.

The V and J genes are TRBV3-1 (or the pseudogene TRBV3-2) and TRBJ2-7, with 9 bases in between that match TRBD1. The source material was peripheral blood, sampled on day 0 of AZD1222 vaccination. The receptor's source is an adult in good health. The nucleotide sequence reads as follows: TGTGCCAGCAGCCGCACCTCCGGGACAGGGTCTTCAAACTCCTACGAGCAGTACTTC. This encodes CASSRTSGTGSSNSYEQYF.